These T cell receptor beta chains were read from a single sample in a study of T cells in Graves' hyperthyroidism and ophthalmopathy. MiXCR was run by TCRdb on the multiplex PCR reads, yielding one entry per CDR3 protein. The sample yields fewer than 650,000 distinct CDR3 sequences, less than 15% seen once. The sample comprised blood. These receptors originate from a woman in her forties with Graves' hyperthyroidism. The CDR3 runs from the conserved cysteine through the conserved F or W. D genes are given only for firm matches. Some rows mark clone size as missing; the rest say once, few, many or name a class of expanded clone.

>TRBV20-1|NA|few|TRBJ2-7
TGCAGTGCTCGACGGCCGGACTACGAGCAGTACTTC
CSARRPDYEQYF
>TRBV20-1|NA|many|TRBJ2-1
TGCAGTGCTCCAGGGTTTCGTAATGAGCAGTTCTTC
CSAPGFRNEQFF
>TRBV6-2/TRBV6-3|TRBD1|few|TRBJ2-7
TGTGCCAGCAGTTACCCCGACAGGGTAATGTTCGACGACGAGCAGTACTTC
CASSYPDRVMFDDEQYF
>TRBV20-1|TRBD2|many|TRBJ2-1
TGCAGTGCTCCACGACTAGCGGGAGTCGACAATGAGCAGTTCTTC
CSAPRLAGVDNEQFF
>TRBV6-1|NA|many|TRBJ1-3
TGTGCCAGCAGTTACGGGCAGGAGAGCTCTGGAAACACCATATATTTT
CASSYGQESSGNTIYF
>TRBV7-3|TRBD2|many|TRBJ2-5
TGTGCCAGCAGCTTAGGGACTAGCGAACAAGAGACCCAGTACTTC
CASSLGTSEQETQYF
>TRBV5-1|TRBD2|few|TRBJ2-2
TGCGCCAGCAGCTTAACTAGCGGCCCGGGGGAGCTGTTTTTT
CASSLTSGPGELFF
>TRBV27|NA|few|TRBJ2-1
TGTGCCAGCAGTCCTGAGGGGGCGGGAGGATCCTACAATGAGCAGTTCTTC
CASSPEGAGGSYNEQFF
>TRBV24-1|NA|NA|TRBJ2-1
TGTGCCACCAGTGATGACGGGATGCGGAATGAGCAGTTCTTC
CATSDDGMRNEQFF
>TRBV11-2|NA|many|TRBJ2-1
TGTGCCAGCAGCCCCGGAGGGGGGTTGGACTCGCGGGCCTACAATGAGCAGTTCTTC
CASSPGGGLDSRAYNEQFF
>TRBV14|NA|NA|TRBJ2-3
TGTGCCAGCAGCTACATGAATCAGAGTACAACGCTCACAGATACGCAGTATTTT
CASSYMNQSTTLTDTQYF
>TRBV12-3/TRBV12-4|NA|many|TRBJ1-1
TGTGCCAGCAGGACCCTCTCGAAAGAGGCTGAAGCTTTCTTT
CASRTLSKEAEAFF
>TRBV6-1|NA|few|TRBJ2-1
TGTGCCAGCAGTGAGGGGATTTGGTCCTACAATGAGCAGTTCTTC
CASSEGIWSYNEQFF
>TRBV2|NA|many|TRBJ2-7
TGTGCCAGCAGTGACTCTAGCGCATTCTACGAGCAGTACTTC
CASSDSSAFYEQYF
>TRBV9|NA|NA|TRBJ2-4
TGTGCCAGCAGCGCACCAGATCTAGGTTCCAAAAACATTCAGTACTTC
CASSAPDLGSKNIQYF
>TRBV9|NA|few|TRBJ2-1
TGTGCCAGCAGCCCCCTAGTACCCTCCTACAATGAGCAGTTCTTC
CASSPLVPSYNEQFF
>TRBV29-1|NA|few|TRBJ2-1
TGCAGCGTTGAAGATCTGGTCTACGAAAGGTACAATGAGCAGTTCTTC
CSVEDLVYERYNEQFF
>TRBV10-1|NA|many|TRBJ2-6
TGCGCCAGCAGTAGAGGCAGGGGCTCTGGGGCCAACGTCCTGACTTTC
CASSRGRGSGANVLTF
>TRBV5-1|NA|many|TRBJ1-1
TGCGCCAGCAGCTTGAATGCAGGGCTTAAGAACACTGAAGCTTTCTTT
CASSLNAGLKNTEAFF
>TRBV7-8|TRBD2|NA|TRBJ2-5
TGTGCCAGCAGCTTGGGGACTAGCGGGGGGACCCAAGAGACCCAGTACTTC
CASSLGTSGGTQETQYF
>TRBV3-1|NA|many|TRBJ1-1
TGTGCCAGCAGCCAAGCGGGGGTGGAAGCTTTCTTT
CASSQAGVEAFF
>TRBV5-1|NA|NA|TRBJ1-4
TGCGCCAGCAGCTTGACGGGCCTATCTAATGAAAAACTGTTTTTT
CASSLTGLSNEKLFF
>TRBV7-8|TRBD1|NA|TRBJ1-5
TGTGCCAGCAGCTCCACAGGGGGCTTAGGACAGCCCCAGCATTTT
CASSSTGGLGQPQHF
>TRBV3-1|TRBD2|many|TRBJ2-5
TGTGCCAGCAGCCACCCCGGGACTAGCGGGAGCCAAGAGACCCAGTACTTC
CASSHPGTSGSQETQYF
>TRBV4-1|NA|few|TRBJ1-3
TGCGCCAGCAGCCAAGCCCGGTCGGGGTCTGGAAACACCATATATTTT
CASSQARSGSGNTIYF
>TRBV2|TRBD1|few|TRBJ1-6
TGTGCCAGCACCAATATAGGGACAGGGGGAGGTTCACCCCTCCACTTT
CASTNIGTGGGSPLHF
>TRBV30|TRBD1|many|TRBJ2-7
TGTGCCTGGAGTATTCGGGACAGAGCCTCCTACGAGCAGTACTTC
CAWSIRDRASYEQYF
>TRBV3-1|NA|NA|TRBJ2-7
TGTGCCAGCAGCCACGCCCCGGAGGGCCGGGATAACGAGCAGTACTTC
CASSHAPEGRDNEQYF
>TRBV6-2/TRBV6-3|NA|many|TRBJ2-7
TGTGCCAGCAGTCCTCGACAGGTAGGGACCTACGAGCAGTACTTC
CASSPRQVGTYEQYF
>TRBV2|TRBD2|few|TRBJ2-2
TGTGCCACAGCCGGACTAGCGGAAGACGCGAACACCGGGGAGCTGTTTTTT
CATAGLAEDANTGELFF
>TRBV5-1|NA|many|TRBJ1-3
TGCGCCAGCAGCCCCGTAACCCTTACCTCTGGAAACACCATATATTTT
CASSPVTLTSGNTIYF
>TRBV28|TRBD2|many|TRBJ2-7
TGTGCCAGCAGCCCATCTAGCGGGAGTTTTTCAGGCGAGCAGTACTTC
CASSPSSGSFSGEQYF
>TRBV7-6|NA|many|TRBJ2-3
TGTGCCAGCAGCCACAGAGGGGGGGATACGCAGTATTTT
CASSHRGGDTQYF
>TRBV12-3/TRBV12-4|TRBD2|many|TRBJ2-1
TGTGCCAGCAGTCTAGCGGGAGGGTTCAATGAGCAGTTCTTC
CASSLAGGFNEQFF
>TRBV19|TRBD1|NA|TRBJ2-2
TGTGCCAGTAGTCAACAGGGGTCGGGCACCGGGGAGCTGTTTTTT
CASSQQGSGTGELFF
>TRBV9|TRBD1|NA|TRBJ2-7
TGTGCCAGCAGCGTGGGGACAGGTGCCTACGAGCAGTACTTC
CASSVGTGAYEQYF
>TRBV29-1|NA|NA|TRBJ1-5
TGCAGCGTTGCGTGGAACTCCGATCAACCCCAGCATTTT
CSVAWNSDQPQHF
>TRBV2|NA|few|TRBJ2-6
TGTGCCAGCAGTGAAGAATTGGCCAGGAGGGCTGGGGCCAACGTCCTGACTTTC
CASSEELARRAGANVLTF
>TRBV5-1|TRBD1|many|TRBJ2-5
TGCGCCAGCAGCTACGGACAGGTTACACAGGAGACCCAGTACTTC
CASSYGQVTQETQYF
>TRBV28|TRBD2|NA|TRBJ2-6
TGTGCCAGCAGTTTTCGGGAGGGTAGATCTGGGGCCAACGTCCTGACTTTC
CASSFREGRSGANVLTF
>TRBV6-1|TRBD2|few|TRBJ2-7
TGTGCCAGCTCGGGAGGGGGGGTCGAGCAGTACTTC
CASSGGGVEQYF
>TRBV7-2|TRBD1|many|TRBJ2-7
TGTGCCAGCGGGCCCGGACAGGGAGTTTCCTACGAGCAGTACTTC
CASGPGQGVSYEQYF
>TRBV5-1|TRBD1|few|TRBJ2-2
TGCGCCAGCAGAACCGGGACAGGGTGGACCGGGGAGCTGTTTTTT
CASRTGTGWTGELFF
>TRBV29-1|TRBD1|NA|TRBJ1-2
TGCAGCGTTGAAGATCAGGGGGGACCTAACTATGGCTACACCTTC
CSVEDQGGPNYGYTF
>TRBV27|TRBD2|many|TRBJ2-1
TGTGCCAGCAGTTTTACAGCGGGAGGGTATGAGCAGTTCTTC
CASSFTAGGYEQFF
>TRBV7-2|NA|NA|TRBJ2-5
TGTGCCAGCAGCTTAATGATGGAGGGAGAGACCCAGTACTTC
CASSLMMEGETQYF
>TRBV2|TRBD1|many|TRBJ1-5
TGTGCCAGCAGTCCAGACAGGGGAAATCAGCCCCAGCATTTT
CASSPDRGNQPQHF
>TRBV11-3|NA|NA|TRBJ1-5
TGTGCCAGCAGCCCCGGTGTGGCAGGGAATCAGCCCCAGCATTTT
CASSPGVAGNQPQHF
>TRBV6-1|NA|many|TRBJ2-7
TGTGCCAGCAGTGAGGACGAGCAGTACTTC
CASSEDEQYF
>TRBV5-5|TRBD1|few|TRBJ2-5
TGTGCCAGCAGCACAGGGACAGGGCCTGGAGAGACCCAGTACTTC
CASSTGTGPGETQYF
>TRBV24-1|NA|few|TRBJ2-2
TGTGCCACCAGTGATTTTAGGGGGGCCGGGGAGCTGTTTTTT
CATSDFRGAGELFF
>TRBV2|NA|many|TRBJ1-1
TGTGCCAGCAACCCCAGCTACATGAACACTGAAGCTTTCTTT
CASNPSYMNTEAFF